The 15 T cell receptor beta chains below come from one sample, sequenced in a study of regulatory T cells in long-lasting Graves disease. Time point given: persistent/refractory GD, antithyroid drugs over 5 years with positive TRAb. RNA from PBMCs was the source of the TCR library. Building the TCR beta libraries relied on iRepertoire HTBI primers, and CDR3 regions underwent Arm-PCR. MiXCR was run by TCRdb on the multiplex PCR reads, yielding one entry per CDR3 protein. In the table there are fewer than 550,000 distinct CDR3 sequences, around a fifth of which are singletons. The sequenced sample was peripheral blood mononuclear cells (PBMCs), obtained when the disease was refractory, from a patient treated with antithyroid drugs. Receptor source: a female donor with Graves disease.

The table lists this clonotype with many counts. The V gene is TRBV28, the J gene TRBJ2-7; possibly TRBD1 or TRBD2 for D (5 bases each). The ends were cut back, 4 bases at V and 4 bases at J, with 14 bases in the middle. This CDR3 comprises 14 residues. CDR1 is MDHEN, CDR2 SYDVKM, per germline. The CDR3 bases are TGTGCCAGCAGTTCCGCGCCCGGGACGTACGAGCAGTACTTC. Its translation is CASSSAPGTYEQYF.

This clonotype was counted between two and nine times. The rearrangement uses TRBV28 and TRBJ1-6, with D perhaps TRBD1 (6 bases). Per germline, CDR1 MDHEN and CDR2 SYDVKM. This CDR3 spans 16 amino acids. V dropped 5 bases and J dropped 6 bases, with 17 bases sitting between them. CDR3 DNA: TGTGCCAGCAGTCTCTTCGACGGGGGCGTTAATTCACCCCTCCACTTT. Translated: CASSLFDGGVNSPLHF.

This clonotype was observed a handful of times. This rearrangement joins TRBV27 to TRBJ2-7; D is possibly TRBD1 (8 bases). The CDR3 has 15 residues. The germline CDR1 and CDR2 sequences are MNHEY and SMNVEV (reference sequence). V lost 2 bases and J lost 3, with 14 bases in between. CDR3 protein: CASSLRTGGVYEQYF. CDR3 coding DNA: TGTGCCAGCAGTTTACGTACAGGGGGGGTCTACGAGCAGTACTTC.

This CDR3 reads CASTHGGKANEKLFF. CDR3 nucleotides: TGTGCCAGTACCCATGGGGGTAAAGCTAATGAAAAACTGTTTTTT. The genes are TRBV19 and TRBJ1-4; a possible D gene is TRBD1 (5 bases). Germline CDR1 and CDR2: LNHDA and SQIVND (reference sequence). CDR3 length: 15 residues. The V and J ends lost 7 bases and 3 bases respectively, with 15 bases between them.

The rearrangement uses TRBV6-2 or TRBV6-3 and TRBJ2-5; perhaps TRBD2 as D (6 bases). Germline CDR1 and CDR2: MNHEY and SVGEGT. V was pared by 2 bases and J by 4 bases, with 11 bases between. There are 14 residues in the CDR3. The DNA of the CDR3 is TGTGCCAGCAGTTACGGAGGGGCTGGAGAGACCCAGTACTTC. It codes for CASSYGGAGETQYF.

This clonotype was observed at least ten times. The V and J genes are TRBV20-1 and TRBJ1-4; 7 nucleotides line up with TRBD1. This CDR3 is built from 14 residues. J gave up 7 bases and V 6 bases, and 11 bases lay outside the gene matches. Germline loops: CDR1 DFQATT, CDR2 SNEGSKA (reference sequence). CDR3 sequence (DNA): TGCAGTGCAAAGAAGACAGGGCGAACTGAAAAACTGTTTTTT. This gives the protein CSAKKTGRTEKLFF.

Ten or more counts support this clonotype. J is TRBJ2-7 and V is TRBV12-3 or TRBV12-4; D unresolved. The germline V and J ends were trimmed by 2 bases and 2 bases, with 10 bases remaining between them. The CDR3 spans 14 residues. CDR3 nucleotides: TGTGCCAGCAGTTTAATGGGGTTGGCCTACGAGCAGTACTTC. Its translation: CASSLMGLAYEQYF.

This clonotype occurred many times. V and J are TRBV20-1 and TRBJ1-4; no firm D call. The CDR3 runs 18 residues. Germline values: CDR1 DFQATT, CDR2 SNEGSKA (reference sequence). The V and J ends lost 0 bases and 0 bases respectively, with 17 bases between them. This CDR3 reads CSARDQFQDPATNEKLFF. The CDR3 DNA reads TGCAGTGCTAGAGATCAATTTCAGGACCCTGCAACTAATGAAAAACTGTTTTTT.

Points on this clonotype: This may stem from a read error, because a much larger clone lies one nucleotide away. V gene TRBV28 combines with J gene TRBJ2-5; the D gene is possibly TRBD1 (7 bases). This CDR3 region has 16 residues. The germline V gene encodes CDR1 MDHEN and CDR2 SYDVKM. The CDR3, as DNA: TGTGCCAGCAGTCCAACCCGTGGAGGGGGCTCGGAGACCCTGTACTTC. It specifies CASSPTRGGGSETLYF.

The chain has TRBV4-1 and TRBJ2-7; a weak D match, TRBD2 (5 bases). CDR1 and CDR2 from the germline V gene are MGHRA and YSYEKL. The CDR3 runs 18 residues. Trimming pared 3 bases from V and 5 bases from J, leaving 26 bases between. This chain's CDR3 is CASSQVDMGFTSGNEQYF. CDR3 coding DNA: TGCGCCAGCAGCCAGGTCGACATGGGTTTTACCTCGGGGAACGAGCAGTACTTC.

J is TRBJ2-3 and V is TRBV20-1; 7 nucleotides match TRBD2. The germline V gene has CDR1 DFQATT and CDR2 SNEGSKA (reference sequence). This CDR3 comprises 16 residues. V gave up 4 bases and J gave up 2 bases; unmatched junction bases: 12. CDR3 DNA: TGCAGTGCTATGCTAGCGGTTCCATATTTCACAGATACGCAGTATTTT. This translates into CSAMLAVPYFTDTQYF.

This clonotype was counted a single time. The J gene is TRBJ1-3, the V gene TRBV24-1; the D gene is possibly TRBD1 (5 bases). From germline, CDR1 is KGHDR and CDR2 SFDVKD. V gave up 2 bases and J gave up 0 bases, with 16 bases separating them. The CDR3 is 18 amino acids. For the CDR3, the DNA is TGTGCCACCAGTGATTCCCGTAGTGGGGCCGACTCTGGAAACACCATATATTTT. Translated, it gives CATSDSRSGADSGNTIYF.

This clonotype was found many times. This chain uses TRBV20-1 with TRBJ1-2, with 10 positions matching TRBD1. V shed 7 bases and J 1 base; nucleotides not matched to a gene: 3. The V gene's germline CDR1 is DFQATT and CDR2 SNEGSKA (reference sequence). This CDR3 is 13 amino acids long. This CDR3 reads CSGGQGSNYGYTF. CDR3 coding DNA: TGCAGTGGGGGACAGGGGAGTAACTATGGCTACACCTTC.

Points on this clonotype: A much larger clone lies a single base off, so this may be a read error. The gene calls are TRBV7-6 and TRBJ1-2; 9 bases match TRBD1. The CDR3 extends over 17 amino acids. The germline gives CDR1 SGHVS, CDR2 FNYEAQ. After removal of 3 bases from V and 0 bases from J, the junction contained 8 bases not matched to a gene. The CDR3 sequence is CASSFGTGRGANYGYTF. As DNA, the CDR3 is TGTGCCAGCAGCTTTGGGACAGGGCGGGGAGCTAACTATGGCTACACCTTC.

Many counts were recorded for this clonotype. The chain joins TRBV6-1 to TRBJ2-7; D possibly corresponds to TRBD1 (6 bases). The V gene lost 2 bases and the J gene lost 3 bases, with 11 bases spanning the gap. Germline V gene sequence: CDR1 MNHNS, CDR2 SASEGT. The CDR3 has 14 amino acids. DNA of the CDR3: TGTGCCAGCAGTGAACACAGGGCCCTCTACGAGCAGTACTTC. Amino acid sequence: CASSEHRALYEQYF.